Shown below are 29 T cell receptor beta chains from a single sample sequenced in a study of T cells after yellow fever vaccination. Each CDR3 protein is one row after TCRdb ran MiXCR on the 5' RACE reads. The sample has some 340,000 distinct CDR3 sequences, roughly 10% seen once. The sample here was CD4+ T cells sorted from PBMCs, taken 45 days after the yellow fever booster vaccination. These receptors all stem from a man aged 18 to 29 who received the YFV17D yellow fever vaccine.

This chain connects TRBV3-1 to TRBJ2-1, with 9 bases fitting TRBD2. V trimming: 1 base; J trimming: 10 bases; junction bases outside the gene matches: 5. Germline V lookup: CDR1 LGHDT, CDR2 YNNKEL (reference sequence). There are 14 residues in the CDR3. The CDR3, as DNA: TGTGCCAGCAGCCAAGCGGCTAGCGGGGACGAGCAGTTCTTC. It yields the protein CASSQAASGDEQFF.

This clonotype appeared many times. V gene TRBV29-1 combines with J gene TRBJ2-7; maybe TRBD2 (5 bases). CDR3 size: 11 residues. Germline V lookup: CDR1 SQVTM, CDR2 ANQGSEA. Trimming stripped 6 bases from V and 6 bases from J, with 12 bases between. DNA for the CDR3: TGCAGCGTCATGACTACCTCCGAGCAGTACTTC. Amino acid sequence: CSVMTTSEQYF.

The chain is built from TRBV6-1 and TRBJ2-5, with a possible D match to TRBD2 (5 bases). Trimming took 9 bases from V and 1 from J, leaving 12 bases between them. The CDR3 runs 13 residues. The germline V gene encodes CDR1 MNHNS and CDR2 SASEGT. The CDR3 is CASLREPQETQYF. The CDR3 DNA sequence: TGTGCCAGTTTGAGGGAACCCCAAGAGACCCAGTACTTC.

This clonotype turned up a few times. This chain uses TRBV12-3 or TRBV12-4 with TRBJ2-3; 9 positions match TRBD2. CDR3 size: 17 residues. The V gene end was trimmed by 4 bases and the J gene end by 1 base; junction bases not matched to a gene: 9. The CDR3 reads CASSSGRGGLRTDTQYF. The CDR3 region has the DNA TGTGCCAGCAGTTCGGGGCGGGGGGGCCTTCGCACAGATACGCAGTATTTT.

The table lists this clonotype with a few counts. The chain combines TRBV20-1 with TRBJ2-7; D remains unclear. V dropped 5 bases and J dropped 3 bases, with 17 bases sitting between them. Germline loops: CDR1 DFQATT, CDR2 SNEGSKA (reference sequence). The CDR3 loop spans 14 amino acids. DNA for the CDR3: TGCAGTGCTGAGGATTCTAGGTGGGGCTACGAGCAGTACGTC. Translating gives CSAEDSRWGYEQYV.

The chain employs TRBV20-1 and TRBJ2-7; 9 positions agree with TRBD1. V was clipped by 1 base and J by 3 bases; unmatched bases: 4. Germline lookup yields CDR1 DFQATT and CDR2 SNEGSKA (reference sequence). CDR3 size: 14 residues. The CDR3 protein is CSARADRGLYEQYF. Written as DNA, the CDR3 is TGCAGTGCTAGAGCGGACAGGGGACTCTACGAGCAGTACTTC.

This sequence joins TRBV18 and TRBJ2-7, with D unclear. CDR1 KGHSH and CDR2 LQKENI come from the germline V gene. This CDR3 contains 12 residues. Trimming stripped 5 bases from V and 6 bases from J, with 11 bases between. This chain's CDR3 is CASSWARSEQYF. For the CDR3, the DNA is TGTGCCAGCTCATGGGCGAGGAGCGAGCAGTACTTC.

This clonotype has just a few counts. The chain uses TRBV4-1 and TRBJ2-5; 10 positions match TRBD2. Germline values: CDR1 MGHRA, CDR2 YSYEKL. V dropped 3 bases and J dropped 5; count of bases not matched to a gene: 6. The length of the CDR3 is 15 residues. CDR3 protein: CASSHLAGVGETQYF. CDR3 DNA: TGCGCCAGCAGCCATCTAGCGGGGGTTGGGGAGACCCAGTACTTC.

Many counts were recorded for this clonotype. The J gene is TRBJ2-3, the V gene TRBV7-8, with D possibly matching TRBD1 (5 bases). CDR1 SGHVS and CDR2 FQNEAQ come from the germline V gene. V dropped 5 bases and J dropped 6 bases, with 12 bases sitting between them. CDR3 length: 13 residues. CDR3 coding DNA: TGTGCCAGCAGCCCCCCCAGGGCGGATACGCAGTATTTT. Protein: CASSPPRADTQYF.

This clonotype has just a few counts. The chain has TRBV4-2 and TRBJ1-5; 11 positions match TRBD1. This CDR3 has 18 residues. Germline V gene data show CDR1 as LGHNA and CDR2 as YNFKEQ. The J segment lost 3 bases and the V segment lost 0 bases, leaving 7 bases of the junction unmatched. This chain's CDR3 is CASSQDWGTGGFNQPQHF. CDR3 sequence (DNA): TGTGCCAGCAGCCAAGATTGGGGGACAGGGGGATTCAATCAGCCCCAGCATTTT.

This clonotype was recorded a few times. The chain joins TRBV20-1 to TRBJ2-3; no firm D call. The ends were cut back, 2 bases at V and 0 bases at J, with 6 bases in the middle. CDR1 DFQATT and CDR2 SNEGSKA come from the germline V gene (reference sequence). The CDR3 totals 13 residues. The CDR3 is CSARTVSTDTQYF. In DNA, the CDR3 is TGCAGTGCTAGAACCGTTAGCACAGATACGCAGTATTTT.

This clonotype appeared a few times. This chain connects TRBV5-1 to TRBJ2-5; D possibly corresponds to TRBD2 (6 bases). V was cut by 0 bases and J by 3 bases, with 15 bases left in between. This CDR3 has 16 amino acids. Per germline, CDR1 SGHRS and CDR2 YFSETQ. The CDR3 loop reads CASSLAGGTYEETQYF. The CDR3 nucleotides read TGCGCCAGCAGCTTGGCCGGGGGAACTTATGAAGAGACCCAGTACTTC.

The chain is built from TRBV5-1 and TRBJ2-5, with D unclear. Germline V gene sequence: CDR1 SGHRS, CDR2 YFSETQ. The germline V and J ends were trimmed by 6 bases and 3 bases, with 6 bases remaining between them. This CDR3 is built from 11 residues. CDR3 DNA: TGCGCCAGCAATGAAGAAGAGACCCAGTACTTC. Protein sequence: CASNEEETQYF.

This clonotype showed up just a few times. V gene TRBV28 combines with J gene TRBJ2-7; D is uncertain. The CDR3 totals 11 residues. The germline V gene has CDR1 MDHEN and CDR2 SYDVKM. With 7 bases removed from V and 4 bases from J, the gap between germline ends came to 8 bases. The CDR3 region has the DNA TGTGCCAGCAAAGGGAATTACGAGCAGTACGTC. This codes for CASKGNYEQYV.

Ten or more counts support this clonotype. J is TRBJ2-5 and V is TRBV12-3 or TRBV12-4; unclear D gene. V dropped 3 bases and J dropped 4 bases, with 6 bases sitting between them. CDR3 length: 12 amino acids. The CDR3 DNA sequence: TGTGCCAGCAGTTTCCTAGGAGAGACCCAGTACTTC. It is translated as CASSFLGETQYF.

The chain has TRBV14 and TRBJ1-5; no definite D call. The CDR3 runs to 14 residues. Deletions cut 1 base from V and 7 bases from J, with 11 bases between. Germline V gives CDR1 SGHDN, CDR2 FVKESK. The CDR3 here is CASSQVLGWQPQHF. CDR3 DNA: TGTGCCAGCAGCCAAGTTTTGGGGTGGCAGCCCCAGCATTTT.

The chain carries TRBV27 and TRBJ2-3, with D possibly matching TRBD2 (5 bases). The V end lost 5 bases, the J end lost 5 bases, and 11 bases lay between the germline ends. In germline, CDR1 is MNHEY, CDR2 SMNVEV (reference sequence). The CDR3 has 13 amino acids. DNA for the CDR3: TGTGCCAGCAGTGTCCGGGAACGAGATACGCAGTATTTT. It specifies CASSVRERDTQYF.

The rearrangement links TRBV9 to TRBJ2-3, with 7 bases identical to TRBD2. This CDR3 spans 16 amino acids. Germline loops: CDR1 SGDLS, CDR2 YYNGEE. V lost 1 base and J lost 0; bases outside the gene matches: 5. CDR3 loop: CASSVLAGASTDTQYF. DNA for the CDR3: TGTGCCAGCAGCGTACTGGCGGGAGCTAGCACAGATACGCAGTATTTT. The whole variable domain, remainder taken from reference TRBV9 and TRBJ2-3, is DSGVTQTPKHLITATGQRVTLRCSPRSGDLSVYWYQQSLDQGLQFLIQYYNGEERAKGNILERFSAQQFPDLHSELNLSSLELGDSALYFCASSVLAGASTDTQYFGPGTRLTVL.

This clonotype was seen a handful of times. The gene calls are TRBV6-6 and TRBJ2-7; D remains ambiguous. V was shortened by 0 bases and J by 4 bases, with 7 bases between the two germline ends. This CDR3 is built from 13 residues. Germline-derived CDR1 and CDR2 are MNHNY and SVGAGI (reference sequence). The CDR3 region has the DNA TGTGCCAGCAGTTACTCAACCGGTTACGAGCAGTACGTC. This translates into CASSYSTGYEQYV.

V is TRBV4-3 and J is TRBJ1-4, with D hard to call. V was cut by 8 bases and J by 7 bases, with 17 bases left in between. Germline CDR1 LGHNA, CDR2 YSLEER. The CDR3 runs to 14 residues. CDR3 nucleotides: TGCGCCAGCGGCCGGGAGTCTGACTTTGAAAAACTGTTTTTT. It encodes CASGRESDFEKLFF.

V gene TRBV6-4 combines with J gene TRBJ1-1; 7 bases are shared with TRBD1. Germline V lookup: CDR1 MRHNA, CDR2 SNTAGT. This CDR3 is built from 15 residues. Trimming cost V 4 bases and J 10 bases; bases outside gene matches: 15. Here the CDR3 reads CASSGIDRASVGAFF. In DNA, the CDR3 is TGTGCCAGCAGTGGAATCGACAGGGCATCGGTGGGAGCTTTCTTT.

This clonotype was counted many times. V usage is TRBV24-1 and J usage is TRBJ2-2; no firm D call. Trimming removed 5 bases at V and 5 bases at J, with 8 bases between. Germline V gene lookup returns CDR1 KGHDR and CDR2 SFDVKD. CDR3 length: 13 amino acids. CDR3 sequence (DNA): TGTGCCACCAGTGTCGACGGTACCGGGGAGCTGTTTTTT. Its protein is CATSVDGTGELFF.

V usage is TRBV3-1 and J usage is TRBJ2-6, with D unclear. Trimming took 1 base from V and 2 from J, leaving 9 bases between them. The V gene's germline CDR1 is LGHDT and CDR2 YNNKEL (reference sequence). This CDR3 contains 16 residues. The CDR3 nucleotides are TGTGCCAGCAGCCAAGGTTCCCGGGCTGGGGCCAACGTCCTGACTTTC. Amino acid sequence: CASSQGSRAGANVLTF.

DNA for the CDR3: TGCGCCAGCAGCCCGAGTGCCGGGACAGCCAACTATGGCTACACCTTC. This sequence encodes CASSPSAGTANYGYTF. The chain combines TRBV5-1 with TRBJ1-2; 7 bases are a match to TRBD1. This CDR3 is 16 amino acids long. CDR1 and CDR2 from the germline V gene are SGHRS and YFSETQ. Unmatched junction bases numbered 11, after V lost 4 bases and J lost 2 bases.

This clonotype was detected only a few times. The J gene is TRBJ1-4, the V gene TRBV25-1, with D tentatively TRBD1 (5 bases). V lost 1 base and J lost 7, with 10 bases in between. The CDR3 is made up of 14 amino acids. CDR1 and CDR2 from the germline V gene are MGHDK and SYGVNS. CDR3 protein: CASSESRGGEKLFF. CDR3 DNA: TGTGCCAGCAGTGAATCTAGGGGCGGTGAAAAACTGTTTTTT.

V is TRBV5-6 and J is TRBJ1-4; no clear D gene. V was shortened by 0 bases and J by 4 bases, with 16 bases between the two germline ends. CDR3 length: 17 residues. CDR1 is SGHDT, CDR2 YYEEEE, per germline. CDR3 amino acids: CASSLAGSRQYNEKLFF. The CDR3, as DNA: TGTGCCAGCAGCTTGGCTGGGTCTCGGCAGTATAATGAAAAACTGTTTTTT.

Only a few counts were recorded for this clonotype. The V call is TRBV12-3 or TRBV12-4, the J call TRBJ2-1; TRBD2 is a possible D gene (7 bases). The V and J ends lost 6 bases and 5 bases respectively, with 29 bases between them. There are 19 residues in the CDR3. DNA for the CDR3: TGTGCCAGCAGCCCCAAGGGGGGGGGACTCAAGATTTCGAACAATGAGCAGTTCTTC. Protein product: CASSPKGGGLKISNNEQFF.

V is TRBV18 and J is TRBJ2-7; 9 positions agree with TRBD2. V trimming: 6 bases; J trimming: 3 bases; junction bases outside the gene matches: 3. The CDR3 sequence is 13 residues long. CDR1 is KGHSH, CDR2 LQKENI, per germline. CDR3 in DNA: TGTGCCAGCTCGTCTAGCGGGGACTACGAGCAGTACGTC. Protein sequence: CASSSSGDYEQYV.

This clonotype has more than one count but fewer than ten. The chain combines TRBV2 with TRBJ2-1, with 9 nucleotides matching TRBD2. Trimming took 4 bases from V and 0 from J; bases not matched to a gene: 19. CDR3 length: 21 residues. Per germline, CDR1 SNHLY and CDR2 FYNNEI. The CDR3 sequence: CASSVRRGSGGPAHSYNEQFF. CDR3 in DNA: TGTGCCAGCAGTGTCCGGAGAGGGAGCGGGGGGCCCGCCCACTCCTACAATGAGCAGTTCTTC. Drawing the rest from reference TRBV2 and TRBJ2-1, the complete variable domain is EPEVTQTPSHQVTQMGQEVILRCVPISNHLYFYWYRQILGQKVEFLVSFYNNEISEKSEIFDDQFSVERPDGSNFTLKIRSTKLEDSAMYFCASSVRRGSGGPAHSYNEQFFGPGTRLTVL.